This T cell receptor beta chain comes out of a study of cytomegalovirus exposure and HLA in healthy donors. Turning to the study itself: Earlier, 95 million to 130 million unique TCR beta sequences were recovered from about 200 million T cells by an analysis. Overall study findings and caveats: Excluded were some V segments that proved indistinguishable, including TRBV6-2 and TRBV6-3. Analyzed later, association rates of TCRs varied across HLA loci, with DRB1 most and HLA-C fewest.

The CDR3 extends over 14 amino acids. CDR1 SGHRS and CDR2 YFSETQ come from the germline V gene. Trimming removed 4 bases from V and 2 bases from J, with 11 bases in between. With respect to this clone: Antigen specificity is unknown.

Primers included in the PCR were 60 Vbeta and 13 Jbeta primers. TCRdb's table, derived via immunoSEQ multiplex PCR, lists solely in-frame clones and lacks some. The sample has roughly 200,000 clones, 82% seen once; the top ten hold roughly 2.5%. This receptor was taken from a woman aged 40 to 50 in good health and CMV-seronegative. Source material: PBMCs. This chain links TRBV5-1 with TRBJ2-3; the D is unclear. The CDR3 coding sequence is TGCGCCAGCAGCCCTATAACTGACACAGATACGCAGTATTTT. As protein: CASSPITDTDTQYF.